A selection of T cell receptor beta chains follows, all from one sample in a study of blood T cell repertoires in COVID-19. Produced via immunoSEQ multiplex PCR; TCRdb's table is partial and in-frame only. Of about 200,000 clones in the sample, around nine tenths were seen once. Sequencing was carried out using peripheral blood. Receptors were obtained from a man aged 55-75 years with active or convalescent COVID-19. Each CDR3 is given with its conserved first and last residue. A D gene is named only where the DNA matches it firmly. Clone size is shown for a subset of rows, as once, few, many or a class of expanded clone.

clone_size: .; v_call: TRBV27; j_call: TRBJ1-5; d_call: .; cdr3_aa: CASRPLGQGNQPQHF; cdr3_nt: TGTGCCAGCCGCCCCCTGGGGCAGGGAAATCAGCCCCAGCATTTT
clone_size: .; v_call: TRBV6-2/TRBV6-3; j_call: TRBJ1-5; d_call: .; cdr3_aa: CASSYSAGNQPQHF; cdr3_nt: TGTGCCAGCAGTTACTCGGCAGGGAATCAGCCCCAGCATTTT
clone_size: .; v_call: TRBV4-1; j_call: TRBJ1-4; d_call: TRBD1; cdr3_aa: CASRDREGNEKLFF; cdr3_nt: TGCGCCAGCAGGGACAGGGAGGGGAATGAAAAACTGTTTTTT
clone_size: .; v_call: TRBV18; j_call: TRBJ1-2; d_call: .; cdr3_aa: CASSPFEKGYTF; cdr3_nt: TGTGCCAGCTCACCGTTTGAGAAAGGCTACACCTTC
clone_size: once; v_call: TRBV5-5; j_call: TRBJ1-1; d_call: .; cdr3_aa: CASSLGYSGKAFF; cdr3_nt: TGTGCCAGCAGCTTGGGGTATTCGGGAAAAGCTTTCTTT
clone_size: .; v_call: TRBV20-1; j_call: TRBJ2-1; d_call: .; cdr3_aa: CSADRNEQFF; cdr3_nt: TGCAGTGCTGACAGGAATGAGCAGTTCTTC
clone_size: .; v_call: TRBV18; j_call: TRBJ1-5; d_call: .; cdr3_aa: CASSLGGDQPQHF; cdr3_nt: TGTGCCAGCTCACTTGGGGGGGATCAGCCCCAGCATTTT
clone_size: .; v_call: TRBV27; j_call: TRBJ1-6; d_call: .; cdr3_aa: CARFSRDFSPLHF; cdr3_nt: TGTGCCAGATTCAGTCGGGATTTCTCACCCCTCCACTTT
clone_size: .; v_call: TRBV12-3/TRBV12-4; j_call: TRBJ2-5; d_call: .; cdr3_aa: CASSLGEETQYF; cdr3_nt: TGTGCCAGCAGTTTAGGAGAAGAGACCCAGTACTTC
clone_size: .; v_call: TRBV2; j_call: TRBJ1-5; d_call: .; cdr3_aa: CASSEASSNQPQHF; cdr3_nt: TGTGCCAGCAGTGAAGCGAGTAGCAATCAGCCCCAGCATTTT
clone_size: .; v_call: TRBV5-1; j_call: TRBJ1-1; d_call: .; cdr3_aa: CASSLRGIEAFF; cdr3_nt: TGCGCCAGCAGCTTGCGGGGTATTGAAGCTTTCTTT
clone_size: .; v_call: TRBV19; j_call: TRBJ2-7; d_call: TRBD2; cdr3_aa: CASSSPTGGPSYEQYF; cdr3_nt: TGTGCCAGTAGTAGCCCCACGGGGGGGCCCTCCTACGAGCAGTACTTC
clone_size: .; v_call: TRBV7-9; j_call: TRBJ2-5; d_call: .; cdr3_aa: CASRQYQETQYF; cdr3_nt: TGTGCCAGCAGGCAGTACCAAGAGACCCAGTACTTC
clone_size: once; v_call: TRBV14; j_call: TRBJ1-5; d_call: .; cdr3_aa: CASSQDLYQPQHF; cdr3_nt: TGTGCCAGCAGCCAAGATTTATATCAGCCCCAGCATTTT
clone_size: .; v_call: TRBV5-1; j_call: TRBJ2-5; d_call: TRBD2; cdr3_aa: CASSEGVGLAGQETQYF; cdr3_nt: TGCGCCAGCAGTGAGGGCGTGGGACTAGCGGGCCAAGAGACCCAGTACTTC
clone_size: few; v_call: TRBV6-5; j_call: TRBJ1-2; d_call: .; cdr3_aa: CASRDVGRTAYGYTF; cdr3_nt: TGTGCCAGCAGGGACGTCGGCAGGACAGCCTATGGCTACACCTTC
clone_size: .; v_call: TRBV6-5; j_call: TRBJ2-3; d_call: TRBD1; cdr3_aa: CASTLWQGGTDTQYF; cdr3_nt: TGTGCCAGCACTTTGTGGCAGGGGGGCACAGATACGCAGTATTTT
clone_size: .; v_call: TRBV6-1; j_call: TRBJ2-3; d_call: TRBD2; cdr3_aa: CASSEAPLAGPTDTQYF; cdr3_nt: TGTGCCAGCAGTGAAGCTCCTCTAGCGGGCCCCACAGATACGCAGTATTTT
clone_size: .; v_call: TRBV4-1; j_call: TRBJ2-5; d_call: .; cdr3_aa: CASSQLHGETQYF; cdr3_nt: TGCGCCAGCAGCCAACTACACGGGGAGACCCAGTACTTC
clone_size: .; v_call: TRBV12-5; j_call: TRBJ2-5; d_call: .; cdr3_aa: CASGLGTQQETQYF; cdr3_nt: TGTGCTAGTGGTTTGGGGACACAACAAGAGACCCAGTACTTC
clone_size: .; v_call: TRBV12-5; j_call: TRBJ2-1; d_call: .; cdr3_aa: CASGSPDHNEQFF; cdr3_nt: TGTGCTAGTGGTTCGCCAGATCACAATGAGCAGTTCTTC
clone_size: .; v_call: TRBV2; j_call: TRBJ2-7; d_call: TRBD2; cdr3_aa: CASRGLAYNEQYF; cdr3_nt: TGTGCCAGCAGAGGACTAGCGTACAACGAGCAGTACTTC
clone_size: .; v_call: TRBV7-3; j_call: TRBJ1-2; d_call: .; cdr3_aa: CASSPLETGLGYGYTF; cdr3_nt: TGTGCCAGCAGCCCTTTAGAGACAGGCTTGGGCTATGGCTACACCTTC
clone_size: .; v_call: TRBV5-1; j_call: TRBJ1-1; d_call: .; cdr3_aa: CASSLEGRGTEAFF; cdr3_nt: TGCGCCAGCAGCTTGGAAGGGAGGGGGACTGAAGCTTTCTTT
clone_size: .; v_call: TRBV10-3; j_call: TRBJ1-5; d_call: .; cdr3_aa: CAISEVAGNQPQHF; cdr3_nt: TGTGCCATCAGTGAGGTCGCAGGGAATCAGCCCCAGCATTTT
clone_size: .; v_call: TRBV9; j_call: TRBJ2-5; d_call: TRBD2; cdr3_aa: CASSVGSGAVGETQYF; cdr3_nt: TGTGCCAGCAGCGTAGGTAGCGGGGCTGTCGGGGAGACCCAGTACTTC
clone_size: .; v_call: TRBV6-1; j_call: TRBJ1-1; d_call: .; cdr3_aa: CASSDRAATEAFF; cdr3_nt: TGTGCCAGCAGTGACAGGGCGGCCACTGAAGCTTTCTTT
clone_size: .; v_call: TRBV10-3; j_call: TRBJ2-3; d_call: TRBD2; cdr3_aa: CAISEATSGVGTTDTQYF; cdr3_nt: TGTGCCATCAGTGAAGCGACTAGCGGGGTAGGCACCACAGATACGCAGTATTTT
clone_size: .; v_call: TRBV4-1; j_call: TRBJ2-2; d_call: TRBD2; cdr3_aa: CASSQTPSGDLTGELFF; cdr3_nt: TGCGCCAGCAGCCAAACACCTAGCGGGGACCTGACCGGGGAGCTGTTTTTT
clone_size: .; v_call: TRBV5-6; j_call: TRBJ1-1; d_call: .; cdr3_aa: CASNIRGGRDTEAFF; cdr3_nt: TGTGCCAGCAATATACGGGGAGGAAGGGACACTGAAGCTTTCTTT
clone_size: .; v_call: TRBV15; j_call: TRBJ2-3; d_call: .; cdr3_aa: CATSRKSWTNPDTQYF; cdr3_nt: TGTGCCACCAGCAGAAAAAGTTGGACTAACCCAGATACGCAGTATTTT
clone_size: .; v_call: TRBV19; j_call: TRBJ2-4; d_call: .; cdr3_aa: CASSSQALAKNIQYF; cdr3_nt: TGTGCCAGTAGTTCCCAGGCCTTAGCCAAAAACATTCAGTACTTC
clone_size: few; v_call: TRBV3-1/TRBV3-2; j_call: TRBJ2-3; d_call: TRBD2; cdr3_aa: CASSQDKASGITDTQYF; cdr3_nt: TGTGCCAGCAGCCAAGATAAGGCTAGCGGTATTACAGATACGCAGTATTTT
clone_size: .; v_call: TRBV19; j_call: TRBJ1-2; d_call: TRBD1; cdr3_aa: CASSTILQGAGYTF; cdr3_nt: TGTGCCAGTAGTACAATATTACAGGGGGCTGGCTACACCTTC
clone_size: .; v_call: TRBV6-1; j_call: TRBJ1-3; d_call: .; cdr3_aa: CASSEIHGSSGNTIYF; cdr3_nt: TGTGCCAGCAGTGAAATCCACGGGAGCTCTGGAAACACCATATATTTT
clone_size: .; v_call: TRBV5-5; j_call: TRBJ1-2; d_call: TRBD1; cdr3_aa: CASSLTGGADYGYTF; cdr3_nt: TGTGCCAGCAGCCTGACAGGGGGCGCTGACTATGGCTACACCTTC
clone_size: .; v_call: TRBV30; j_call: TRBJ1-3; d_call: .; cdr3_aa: CAWSVRGSGNTIYF; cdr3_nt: TGTGCCTGGAGTGTACGGGGTTCGGGAAACACCATATATTTT
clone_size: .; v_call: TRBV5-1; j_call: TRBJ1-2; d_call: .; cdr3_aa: CASRPDSLGYGYTF; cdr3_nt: TGCGCCAGCAGACCGGACAGTTTGGGCTATGGCTACACCTTC
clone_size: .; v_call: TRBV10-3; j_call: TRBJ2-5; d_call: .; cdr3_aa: CAISPISSAGRSETQYF; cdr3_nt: TGTGCCATCAGCCCCATAAGTAGTGCAGGGCGCTCAGAGACCCAGTACTTC